What follows are 10 T cell receptor beta chains derived from one specimen sequenced in a study of shared clonotypes between healthy human individuals. The table came from immunoSEQ multiplex PCR; TCRdb's copy has only in-frame clones and leaves some out. The sample contains more than 2 million clones, around 95% of which appear only once. Sequences were obtained from naive CD4+ T cells sorted from blood. Stated subset: CD45RA+ positively selected. All receptors derive from a young man in good health.

Details on this clone: The same CDR3 arises from other DNA sequences in this sample as well. The V gene is TRBV6-1, the J gene TRBJ2-7; possible D gene TRBD1, 5 bases. Trimming removed 4 bases at V and 4 bases at J, with 8 bases between. There are 12 residues in the CDR3. Per the germline V gene, CDR1 is MNHNS and CDR2 is SASEGT. The CDR3 region has the DNA TGTGCCAGCAGTGTGCAGGGTTACGAGCAGTACTTC. This translates into CASSVQGYEQYF.

Points on this clone: Other nucleotide sequences from this sample produce the same CDR3. The J gene is TRBJ2-3, the V gene TRBV5-1; 7 nucleotides line up with TRBD2. CDR3 length equals 15 residues. Trimming took 4 bases from V and 1 from J; bases not matched to a gene: 6. The germline V gene encodes CDR1 SGHRS and CDR2 YFSETQ. For the CDR3, the DNA is TGCGCCAGCAGCCTAAGCGGGGTGGGCACAGATACGCAGTATTTT. Amino acid sequence: CASSLSGVGTDTQYF.

The gene calls are TRBV19 and TRBJ1-3; a weak D match, TRBD1 (6 bases). Germline CDR1 and CDR2: LNHDA and SQIVND (reference sequence). The V and J ends lost 5 bases and 0 bases respectively, with 14 bases between them. The CDR3 is 16 amino acids. The CDR3 bases are TGTGCCAGTAGTGGGGGCCTACTGAGCTCTGGAAACACCATATATTTT. Its protein is CASSGGLLSSGNTIYF.

V usage is TRBV19 and J usage is TRBJ1-6, with D possibly TRBD1 on 5 matching bases. V lost 7 bases and J 10 bases, leaving 14 bases between the germline ends. In germline, CDR1 is LNHDA, CDR2 SQIVND (reference sequence). This CDR3 comprises 13 residues. The CDR3 loop is CASKAGTVSPLHF. The CDR3 DNA reads as TGTGCCAGTAAAGCAGGGACGGTCTCACCCCTCCACTTT.

This chain connects TRBV5-1 to TRBJ1-4; a weak D match, TRBD1 (6 bases). Germline CDR1 SGHRS, CDR2 YFSETQ. This CDR3 region has 16 residues. Trimming removed 0 bases at V and 5 bases at J, with 14 bases between. The CDR3 reads CASSLADKTGNEKLFF. CDR3 DNA sequence: TGCGCCAGCAGCTTGGCCGATAAGACAGGAAATGAAAAACTGTTTTTT.

This sequence joins TRBV19 and TRBJ1-4; 10 bases match TRBD1. The germline gives CDR1 LNHDA, CDR2 SQIVND (reference sequence). This CDR3 has 15 residues. The V and J ends lost 5 bases and 8 bases, in that order; junction bases with no gene match: 8. The CDR3 protein is CASSSWTGGFEKLFF. CDR3 bases: TGTGCCAGTAGTTCATGGACAGGGGGATTCGAAAAACTGTTTTTT.

Comment on this clone: Other DNA sequences in this sample translate to the same CDR3. This chain joins TRBV30 and TRBJ1-1; a possible D gene is TRBD1 (5 bases). CDR3 size: 11 residues. V lost 8 bases to trimming and J lost 1 base, with 8 bases between them. Germline V gives CDR1 GTSNPN, CDR2 SVGIG (reference sequence). The CDR3, as DNA: TGTGCCGGGGGGGAGAACACTGAAGCTTTCTTT. Encoded protein: CAGGENTEAFF.

This chain joins TRBV28 and TRBJ1-1; no clear D. The V gene's germline CDR1 is MDHEN and CDR2 SYDVKM. V gave up 6 bases and J gave up 11 bases, with 19 bases separating them. This CDR3 region has 13 residues. The CDR3 loop is CASSSTLLGMAFF. The CDR3 DNA follows: TGTGCCAGCAGCTCTACTCTCCTCGGAATGGCTTTCTTT.

The chain joins TRBV15 to TRBJ1-5; D uncertain. V was cut by 0 bases and J by 5 bases, with 11 bases left in between. The CDR3 is 15 amino acids. Germline CDR1 is LNHNV and CDR2 is YYDKDF (reference sequence). Here the CDR3 DNA reads TGTGCCACCAGCAGAGATCAGGCAGGATATCAGCCCCAGCATTTT. Translated: CATSRDQAGYQPQHF.

The V gene is TRBV4-1, the J gene TRBJ1-1; D is undetermined. This CDR3 comprises 15 residues. V was trimmed by 0 bases and J by 3 bases, leaving 11 bases between them. The germline CDR1 and CDR2 sequences are MGHRA and YSYEKL. CDR3 protein: CASSQDLDRYTEAFF. For the CDR3, the DNA is TGCGCCAGCAGCCAAGATTTAGACCGATACACTGAAGCTTTCTTT.